Listed here is a single T cell receptor beta chain. No antigen is known for it. A single record per CDR3 protein comes from TCRdb applying MiXCR to the 5' RACE reads. Here the sample spans 400,000 to 500,000 distinct CDR3 sequences, roughly 20% being singletons. This sample stems from a study of T-cell memory formation after mild COVID-19. For the study at large: Among the donors, TCR clusters were largely specific to each donor. Findings and caveats of the study: Memory sampled before infection contained some responding clones, suggesting cross-reactive memory joined.

Germline V gives CDR1 LNHDA, CDR2 SQIVND (reference sequence). The CDR3 runs to 11 residues. V was pared by 6 bases and J by 8 bases, with 7 bases between. The TCR was taken from an adult woman who had mild COVID-19 (a few samples of this study predate the infection). Cell type and time point are not known. Sequencing used PBMCs or a T cell subset sorted from them (not recorded which). The rearrangement links TRBV19 to TRBJ2-2, with unresolved D. The CDR3 is CASRSMGELFF. Here the CDR3 DNA reads TGTGCCAGTAGATCGATGGGGGAGCTGTTTTTT.